This is a list of T cell receptor beta chains from one sample in a study of CD8+CD57+ T cells in acquired aplastic anemia. TCRdb processed the reads anew with MiXCR; each CDR3 protein has one entry. The sample has about 170,000 distinct CDR3 sequences, 47% seen once. The sample taken for sequencing was sorted CD4+, CD8+, or CD8+CD57+ T cells (not recorded which) from PBMCs. The receptors derive from a human donor with aplastic anemia. Each CDR3 is given with its conserved first and last residue. A D gene is named only where the DNA matches it firmly. Expanded clones are given a class, and other clones once, few, many or no size at all.

CDR3nt,CDR3aa,j_gene,abundance,v_gene,d_gene
TGTGCCAGCAGCGGGACAGGGTTGGGCGAGCAGTACTTC,CASSGTGLGEQYF,TRBJ2-7,NA,TRBV12-3/TRBV12-4,TRBD1
TGTGCCAGCAGCTGGGGCCGGGACCCAAATCAGCCCCAGCATTTT,CASSWGRDPNQPQHF,TRBJ1-5,NA,TRBV5-6,NA
TGTGCCAGCAGCTTAGGCCCACAGAGCTCCTACGAGCAGTACTTC,CASSLGPQSSYEQYF,TRBJ2-7,NA,TRBV7-6,NA
TGTGCCAGCAGCCCTTCCAGGGGTCTAGGCCGTGGTGTGACCCAGTACTTC,CASSPSRGLGRGVTQYF,TRBJ2-5,many,TRBV4-2,NA
TGTGCCAGCAGCTTAGCGCTGCGCACAGATACGCAGTATTTT,CASSLALRTDTQYF,TRBJ2-3,many,TRBV7-7,NA
TGTGCCACCAGCAGAGATAAGGGTGTGAACACTGAAGCTTTCTTT,CATSRDKGVNTEAFF,TRBJ1-1,NA,TRBV15,NA
TGCAGCGTTGGGGAAGGGGGAGGCAATCAGCCCCAGCATTTT,CSVGEGGGNQPQHF,TRBJ1-5,few,TRBV29-1,NA
TGTGCCAGCAGTCGGTTGATCAGCACTGAAGCTTTCTTT,CASSRLISTEAFF,TRBJ1-1,NA,TRBV7-2,NA
TGTGCCAGCAGCTTCTCCGGGACACAAGAGACCCAGTACTTC,CASSFSGTQETQYF,TRBJ2-5,NA,TRBV7-9,NA
TGCAGCGTTGGGGCCAGGGATCAGCCCCAGCATTTT,CSVGARDQPQHF,TRBJ1-5,few,TRBV29-1,NA
TGTGCCAGCAGTAGGACAGGGACGAACACCGGGGAGCTGTACTTC,CASSRTGTNTGELYF,TRBJ2-7,NA,TRBV25-1,TRBD1
TGTGCCAGTAGCAGACAGGGGGCGAGGACTGAAGCTTTCTTT,CASSRQGARTEAFF,TRBJ1-1,many,TRBV19,TRBD1
TGCAGAGATAGCCGAGAGGACAGGGGGGAACCTAGTGGCTACACCTTC,CRDSREDRGEPSGYTF,TRBJ1-2,many,TRBV29-1,TRBD1
TGTGCCATCAGTGGGACTAGCGGCACCGGGGAGCTGTTTTTT,CAISGTSGTGELFF,TRBJ2-2,NA,TRBV10-3,TRBD2
TGTGCCATCAGTTCTGGACAGGAGAATTCACCCCTCCACTTT,CAISSGQENSPLHF,TRBJ1-6,many,TRBV10-3,TRBD1
TGCAGCGTTGATGAGGGCTCTAGGGGGACCCAGCATTTT,CSVDEGSRGTQHF,TRBJ1-5,many,TRBV29-1,NA
TGTGCCAGCAGGGCCGGGACAGGCTTTGGCACAGATACGCAGTATTTT,CASRAGTGFGTDTQYF,TRBJ2-3,few,TRBV12-3/TRBV12-4,TRBD1
TGTGCCATCAGTGAGTCGAAAGCGGTTGAGCAGTTCTTC,CAISESKAVEQFF,TRBJ2-1,NA,TRBV10-3,NA
TGTGCCAGCAGCCCGGGACTGCGCACAGATACGCAGTATTTT,CASSPGLRTDTQYF,TRBJ2-3,NA,TRBV2,NA
TGCGCCAGCAGCCAAAACCCCCAGGAAGTCTATGGCTACACCTTC,CASSQNPQEVYGYTF,TRBJ1-2,NA,TRBV4-3,NA
TGTGACCGCACGGGAAGAGATCAGCCCCAGCATTTT,CDRTGRDQPQHF,TRBJ1-5,NA,TRBV24-1,NA
TGTGCCAGCAGTTTAGGAGGGGGCGGTGGTGAAAAACTGTTTTTT,CASSLGGGGGEKLFF,TRBJ1-4,many,TRBV12-3/TRBV12-4,TRBD1
TGTGCCAGCAGCGCGCACTTAACAGGGGGGACCCAGTACTTC,CASSAHLTGGTQYF,TRBJ2-5,few,TRBV9,TRBD1
TGTGCCACCAAACAGGGGAATTCACCCCTCCACTTT,CATKQGNSPLHF,TRBJ1-6,NA,TRBV6-1,TRBD1
TGTGCCAGCAGCCTTGACACCACAGATACGCAGTATTTT,CASSLDTTDTQYF,TRBJ2-3,many,TRBV7-8,NA
TGCAGTGCTAAGACAGGGTCTAACGAGCAGTACTTC,CSAKTGSNEQYF,TRBJ2-7,NA,TRBV20-1,TRBD1